This T cell receptor (beta chain) was found in a study of response to subunit inactivated influenza vaccine. The CDR3 consists of 12 residues. J was trimmed by 10 bases and V by 4 bases; bases with no gene match: 5. On this clonotype itself: Its antigen is not known.

TCRdb re-derived calls from the RT-PCR reads in MiXCR, one entry per CDR3 protein. The data contain around 580,000 distinct CDR3 sequences, 14% of them singletons. General observations from the study: The study's authors posited that every seasonal influenza vaccination enlists few new T cells.

This rearrangement joins TRBV12-3 or TRBV12-4 to TRBJ1-1, with 8 bases matching TRBD1. Material: PBMCs from blood, obtained 11 to 12 days after vaccination. The sequence was obtained from a man aged 50-59 years who received an inactivated influenza vaccine. The CDR3 reads CASSSRTGRAFF. In DNA, the CDR3 is TGTGCCAGCAGTTCTAGGACAGGGAGAGCTTTCTTT.